The source of this TCR beta chain is a study of blood T cell repertoires in COVID-19. Assay: immunoSEQ multiplex PCR; the TCRdb copy retains only in-frame clones and omits some. The sample carries some 300,000 clones, 85% to 90% recorded once. V lost 4 bases and J 0 bases, leaving 4 bases between the germline ends. The CDR3 is 13 residues long. The material sequenced was PBMCs or T cells enriched from blood (not recorded which). The source of this sequence is a woman aged 45-65 years who had been exposed to COVID-19. The chain combines TRBV12-3 or TRBV12-4 with TRBJ1-5; D is ambiguous. CDR3 loop: CASSSGSNQPQHF. The CDR3 DNA follows: TGTGCCAGCAGTTCGGGTAGCAATCAGCCCCAGCATTTT.